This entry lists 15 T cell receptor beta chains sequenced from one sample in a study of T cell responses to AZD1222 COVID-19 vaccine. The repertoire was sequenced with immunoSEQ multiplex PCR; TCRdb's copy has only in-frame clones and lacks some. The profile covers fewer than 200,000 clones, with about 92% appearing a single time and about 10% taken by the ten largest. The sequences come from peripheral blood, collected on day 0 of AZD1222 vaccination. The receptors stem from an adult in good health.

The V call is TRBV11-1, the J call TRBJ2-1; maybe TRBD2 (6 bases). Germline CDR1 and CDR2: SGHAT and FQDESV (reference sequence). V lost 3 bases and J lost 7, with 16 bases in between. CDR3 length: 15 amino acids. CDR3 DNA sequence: TGTGCCAGCAGCTTGGAAGCGGGCTTAATTAATGAGCAGTTCTTC. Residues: CASSLEAGLINEQFF.

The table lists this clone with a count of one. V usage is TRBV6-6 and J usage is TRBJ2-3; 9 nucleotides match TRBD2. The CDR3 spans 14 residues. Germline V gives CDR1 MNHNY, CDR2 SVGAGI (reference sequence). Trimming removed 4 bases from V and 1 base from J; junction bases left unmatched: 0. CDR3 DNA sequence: TGTGCCAGCAGTTTAGCGGGAGGCACAGATACGCAGTATTTT. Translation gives CASSLAGGTDTQYF.

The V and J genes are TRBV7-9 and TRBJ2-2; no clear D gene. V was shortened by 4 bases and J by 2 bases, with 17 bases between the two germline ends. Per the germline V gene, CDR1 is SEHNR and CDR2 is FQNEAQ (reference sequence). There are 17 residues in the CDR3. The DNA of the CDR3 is TGTGCCAGCAGCTCCGCTATAATCAGGAAAAACACCGGGGAGCTGTTTTTT. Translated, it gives CASSSAIIRKNTGELFF.

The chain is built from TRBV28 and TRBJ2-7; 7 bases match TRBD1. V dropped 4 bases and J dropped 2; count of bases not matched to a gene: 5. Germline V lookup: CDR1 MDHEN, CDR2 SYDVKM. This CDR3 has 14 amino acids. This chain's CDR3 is CASSSAGTAYEQYV. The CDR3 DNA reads TGTGCCAGCAGTTCAGCCGGGACAGCCTACGAGCAGTACGTC.

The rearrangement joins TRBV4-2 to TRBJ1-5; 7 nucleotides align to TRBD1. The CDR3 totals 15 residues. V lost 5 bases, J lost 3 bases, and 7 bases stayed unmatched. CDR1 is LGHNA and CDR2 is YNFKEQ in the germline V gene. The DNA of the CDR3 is TGTGCCAGCAGCGCCCGGGACAGCCCCAATCAGCCCCAGCATTTT. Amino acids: CASSARDSPNQPQHF.

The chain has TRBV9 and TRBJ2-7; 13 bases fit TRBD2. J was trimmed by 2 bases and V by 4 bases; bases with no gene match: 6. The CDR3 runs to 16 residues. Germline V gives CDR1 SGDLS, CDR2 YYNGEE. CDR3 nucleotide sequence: TGTGCCAGCAGCCCCGGGACTAGCGGGATAGCCTACGAGCAGTACTTC. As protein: CASSPGTSGIAYEQYF.

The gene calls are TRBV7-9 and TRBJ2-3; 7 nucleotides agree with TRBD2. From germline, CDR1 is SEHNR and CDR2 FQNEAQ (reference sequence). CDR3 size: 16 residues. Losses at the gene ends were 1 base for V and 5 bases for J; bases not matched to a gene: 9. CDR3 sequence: CASSLDRGGRGDTQYF. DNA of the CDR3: TGTGCCAGCAGCTTAGATCGGGGCGGGAGAGGAGATACGCAGTATTTT.

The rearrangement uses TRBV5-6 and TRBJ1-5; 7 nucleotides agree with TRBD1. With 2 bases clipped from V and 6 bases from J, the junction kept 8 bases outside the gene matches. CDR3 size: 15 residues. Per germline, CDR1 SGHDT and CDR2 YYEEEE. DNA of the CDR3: TGTGCCAGCAGCTTCGGGACAGCTGGGAGTCAGCCCCAGCATTTT. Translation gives CASSFGTAGSQPQHF.

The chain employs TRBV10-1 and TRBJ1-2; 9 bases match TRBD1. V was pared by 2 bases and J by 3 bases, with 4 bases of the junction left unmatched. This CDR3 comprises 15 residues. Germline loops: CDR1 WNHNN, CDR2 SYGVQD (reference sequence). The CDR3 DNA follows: TGCGCCAGCAGTGAGACCCGGACAGGGGACTATGGCTACACCTTC. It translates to CASSETRTGDYGYTF.

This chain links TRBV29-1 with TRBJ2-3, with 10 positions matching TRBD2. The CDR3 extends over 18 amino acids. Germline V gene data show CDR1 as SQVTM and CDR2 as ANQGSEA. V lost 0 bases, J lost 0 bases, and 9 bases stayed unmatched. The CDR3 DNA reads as TGCAGCGTTGAAGACCCCCCTAGCGGGGGCATGAGCACAGATACGCAGTATTTT. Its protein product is CSVEDPPSGGMSTDTQYF.

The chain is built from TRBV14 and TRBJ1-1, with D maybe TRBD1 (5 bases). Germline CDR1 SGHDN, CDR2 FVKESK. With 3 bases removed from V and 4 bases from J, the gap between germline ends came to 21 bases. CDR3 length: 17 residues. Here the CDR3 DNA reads TGTGCCAGCAGCCAGAGTATCCATTCCCTTGGGGCCACTGAAGCTTTCTTT. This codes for CASSQSIHSLGATEAFF.

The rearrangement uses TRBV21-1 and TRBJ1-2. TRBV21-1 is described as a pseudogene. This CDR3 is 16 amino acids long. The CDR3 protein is CASSKVATGRCYGYTF. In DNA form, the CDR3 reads TGTGCCAGCAGCAAAGTGGCTACAGGGAGGTGCTATGGCTACACCTTC.

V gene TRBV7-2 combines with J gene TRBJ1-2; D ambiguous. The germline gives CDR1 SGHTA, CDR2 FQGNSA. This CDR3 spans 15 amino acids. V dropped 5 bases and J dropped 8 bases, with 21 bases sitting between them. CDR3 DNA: TGTGCCAGCAGCCCTGGCGGTGCGGGCGATCGAGGCTACACCTTC. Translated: CASSPGGAGDRGYTF.

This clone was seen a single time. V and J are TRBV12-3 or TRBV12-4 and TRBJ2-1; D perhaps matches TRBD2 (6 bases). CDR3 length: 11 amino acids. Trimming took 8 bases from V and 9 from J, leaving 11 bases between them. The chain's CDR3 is CASGPGLEQFF. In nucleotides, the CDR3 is TGTGCCAGCGGTCCGGGACTTGAGCAGTTCTTC.

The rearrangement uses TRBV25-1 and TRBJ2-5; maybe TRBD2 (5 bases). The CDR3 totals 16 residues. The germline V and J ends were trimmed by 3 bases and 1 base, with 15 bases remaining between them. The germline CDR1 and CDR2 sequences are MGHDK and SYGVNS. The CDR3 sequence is CASSDKRNVIQETQYF. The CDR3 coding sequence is TGTGCCAGCAGTGATAAGCGGAACGTTATCCAAGAGACCCAGTACTTC.